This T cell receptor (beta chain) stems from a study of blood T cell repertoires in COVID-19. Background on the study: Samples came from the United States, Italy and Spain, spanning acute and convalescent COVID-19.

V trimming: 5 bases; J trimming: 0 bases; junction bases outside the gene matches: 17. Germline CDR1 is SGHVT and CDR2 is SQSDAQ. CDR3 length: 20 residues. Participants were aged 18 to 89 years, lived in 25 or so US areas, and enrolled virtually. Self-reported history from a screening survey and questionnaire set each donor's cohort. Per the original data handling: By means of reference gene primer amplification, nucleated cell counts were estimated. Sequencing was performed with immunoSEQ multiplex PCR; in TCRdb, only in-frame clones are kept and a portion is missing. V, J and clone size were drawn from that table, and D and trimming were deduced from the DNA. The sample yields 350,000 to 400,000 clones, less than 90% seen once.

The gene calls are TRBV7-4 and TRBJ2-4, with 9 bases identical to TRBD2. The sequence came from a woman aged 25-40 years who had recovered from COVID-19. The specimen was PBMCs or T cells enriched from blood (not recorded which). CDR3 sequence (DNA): TGTGCCAGCAGCCCACTTATAGGACCGGGACTAGCAGTAGCCAAAAACATTCAGTACTTC. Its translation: CASSPLIGPGLAVAKNIQYF.